The 20 T cell receptor beta chains reported below all come from one sample, sequenced in a study of blood T cell repertoires in COVID-19. Generated by immunoSEQ multiplex PCR, the TCRdb table keeps only in-frame clones and is missing some. The data contain hundreds of thousands of clones, roughly nine tenths of them seen just once; the ten biggest clones take up approximately 0.9%. The material sequenced was peripheral blood. These receptors all stem from a young man with COVID-19, enrolled during active disease.

This chain joins TRBV10-2 and TRBJ1-2; 7 bases map to TRBD1. The CDR3 spans 17 residues. V was pared by 3 bases and J by 5 bases, with 15 bases of the junction left unmatched. Germline V gene sequence: CDR1 WSHSY, CDR2 SAAADI. The CDR3 reads CASSDLKTGTVEYGYTF. CDR3 nucleotide sequence: TGCGCCAGCAGTGACCTGAAAACCGGGACAGTTGAATATGGCTACACCTTC.

This chain links TRBV10-2 with TRBJ2-7; TRBD2 matches 8 bases. With V trimmed by 3 bases and J by 2 bases, 6 bases remained unmatched. CDR1 and CDR2 from the germline V gene are WSHSY and SAAADI. This CDR3 has 15 amino acids. CDR3 bases: TGCGCCAGCAGTGACCGAGCGGGAGTGGCCTACGAGCAGTACTTC. Translating it yields CASSDRAGVAYEQYF.

This clone was recorded a few times. This same CDR3 is encoded by further DNA sequences in the sample. J is TRBJ2-1 and V is TRBV5-1; TRBD1 aligns across 7 bases. The V gene end was trimmed by 0 bases and the J gene end by 2 bases; junction bases not matched to a gene: 2. The CDR3 extends over 15 amino acids. CDR1 SGHRS and CDR2 YFSETQ come from the germline V gene. In DNA form, the CDR3 reads TGCGCCAGCAGCTTGGGTCAGGGGGCCTACAATGAGCAGTTCTTC. Amino acid sequence: CASSLGQGAYNEQFF.

The chain uses TRBV11-3 and TRBJ1-2; D uncertain. Trimming took 0 bases from V and 7 from J, leaving 12 bases between them. The CDR3 totals 14 residues. Germline V gene lookup returns CDR1 SGHNT and CDR2 YENEEA. The CDR3 DNA sequence: TGTGCCAGCAGCTTAGAATCCGGAGGGAGTGGCTACACCTTC. Protein product: CASSLESGGSGYTF.

This chain links TRBV7-9 with TRBJ1-1; TRBD1 aligns across 7 bases. The CDR3 has 12 amino acids. Losses at the gene ends were 5 bases for V and 8 bases for J; bases not matched to a gene: 5. Per the germline V gene, CDR1 is SEHNR and CDR2 is FQNEAQ (reference sequence). CDR3 region: CASSRQGREAFF. The CDR3 DNA reads as TGTGCCAGCAGCCGACAGGGCAGGGAAGCTTTCTTT.

In this sample, this clone turned up a few times. V gene TRBV10-2 combines with J gene TRBJ2-7; TRBD2 is a possible D gene (5 bases). Per germline, CDR1 WSHSY and CDR2 SAAADI. The CDR3 totals 11 residues. With 8 bases removed from V and 0 bases from J, the gap between germline ends came to 5 bases. This CDR3 is CASGSSYEQYF. The CDR3, as DNA: TGCGCCAGCGGGAGCTCCTACGAGCAGTACTTC.

V usage is TRBV2 and J usage is TRBJ2-2; D is possibly TRBD2 (6 bases). V gave up 4 bases and J gave up 1 base, with 10 bases separating them. The germline V gene has CDR1 SNHLY and CDR2 FYNNEI. The CDR3 is made up of 15 amino acids. Here the CDR3 DNA reads TGTGCCAGCAGTGCAGGTAGCGGGAACACCGGGGAGCTGTTTTTT. This codes for CASSAGSGNTGELFF.

In its sample, this clone was seen once. The chain carries TRBV5-4 and TRBJ2-5, with 7 bases fitting TRBD1. Germline V gene lookup returns CDR1 SGHNT and CDR2 YYREEE (reference sequence). The length of the CDR3 is 14 residues. V shed 0 bases and J 5 bases; nucleotides not matched to a gene: 4. The CDR3: CASSLGQGGETQYF. The DNA for the CDR3 is TGTGCCAGCAGCTTGGGACAGGGCGGGGAGACCCAGTACTTC.

This clone was seen more than once but under ten times. The chain links TRBV2 to TRBJ1-5; D gene unclear. The CDR3 consists of 14 residues. The ends were cut back, 7 bases at V and 0 bases at J, with 10 bases in the middle. Germline CDR1 and CDR2: SNHLY and FYNNEI. The chain's CDR3 is CASKLPVSNQPQHF. The CDR3 region has the DNA TGTGCCAGCAAATTGCCGGTTAGCAATCAGCCCCAGCATTTT.

This sequence joins TRBV9 and TRBJ1-2; D unclear. Trimming removed 0 bases from V and 9 bases from J, with 3 bases in between. CDR3 size: 10 residues. Germline CDR1 is SGDLS and CDR2 is YYNGEE. CDR3 residues: CASSVASYTF. The CDR3 DNA follows: TGTGCCAGCAGCGTAGCAAGCTACACCTTC.

The chain carries TRBV30 and TRBJ2-1; no reliable D call. The germline V gene encodes CDR1 GTSNPN and CDR2 SVGIG (reference sequence). V was shortened by 1 base and J by 7 bases, with 5 bases between the two germline ends. The CDR3 is made up of 11 amino acids. CDR3 residues: CAWSAQNEQFF. CDR3 in DNA: TGTGCCTGGAGTGCACAAAATGAGCAGTTCTTC.

The V and J genes are TRBV7-9 and TRBJ2-7; 7 bases map to TRBD2. V dropped 1 base and J dropped 5; count of bases not matched to a gene: 8. From germline, CDR1 is SEHNR and CDR2 FQNEAQ (reference sequence). This CDR3 is built from 15 residues. CDR3: CASSLVAGEFHEQYF. CDR3 nucleotide sequence: TGTGCCAGCAGCTTAGTGGCGGGGGAGTTCCACGAGCAGTACTTC.

This clone was picked up many times. The gene calls are TRBV6-5 and TRBJ1-2; 8 positions agree with TRBD1. CDR3 length: 12 amino acids. Germline V gene data show CDR1 as MNHEY and CDR2 as SVGAGI. V shed 8 bases, J shed 6 bases, and the junction held 5 bases outside the gene matches. CDR3: CASGTGGDGYTF. In DNA, the CDR3 is TGTGCCAGCGGAACAGGGGGTGATGGCTACACCTTC.

The chain recombines TRBV19 with TRBJ1-1, with D unclear. V dropped 9 bases and J dropped 5 bases, with 13 bases sitting between them. The CDR3 totals 12 residues. In germline, CDR1 is LNHDA, CDR2 SQIVND (reference sequence). The CDR3 sequence: CASTLGVTEAFF. The CDR3 nucleotides read TGTGCCAGCACCCTAGGTGTAACTGAAGCTTTCTTT. Full variable domain (missing parts from reference TRBV19 and TRBJ1-1): DGGITQSPKYLFRKEGQNVTLSCEQNLNHDAMYWYRQDPGQGLRLIYYSQIVNDFQKGDIAEGYSVSREKKESFPLTVTSAQKNPTAFYLCASTLGVTEAFFGQGTRLTVV.

The chain has TRBV24-1 and TRBJ2-1; TRBD1 aligns across 9 bases. The CDR3 totals 14 residues. Trimming took 2 bases from V and 9 from J; bases not matched to a gene: 4. Germline V gene sequence: CDR1 KGHDR, CDR2 SFDVKD. CDR3 DNA: TGTGCCACCAGTGATTGGGGGGGACAGGGTGAGCAGTTCTTC. This gives the protein CATSDWGGQGEQFF.

This clone occurred once. The chain employs TRBV5-5 and TRBJ1-1, with TRBD1 as a possible D gene (5 bases). The CDR3 totals 16 residues. CDR1 is SGHKS, CDR2 YYEKEE, per germline (reference sequence). Trimming stripped 5 bases from V and 0 bases from J, with 17 bases between. The CDR3 region is CASRLADSLMNTEAFF. The CDR3, as DNA: TGTGCCAGCAGACTGGCTGACAGCCTCATGAACACTGAAGCTTTCTTT.

V usage is TRBV18 and J usage is TRBJ2-5; D might be TRBD1 (6 bases). The CDR3 covers 15 residues. Trimming took 1 base from V and 1 from J, leaving 10 bases between them. The germline V gene has CDR1 KGHSH and CDR2 LQKENI. The CDR3 nucleotides are TGTGCCAGCTCACCACAGTGGGGGCCCCAAGAGACCCAGTACTTC. It encodes CASSPQWGPQETQYF.

V gene TRBV5-1 combines with J gene TRBJ1-1, with unresolved D. The CDR3 has 12 residues. V was clipped by 4 bases and J by 7 bases, with 11 bases between them. CDR1 and CDR2 from the germline V gene are SGHRS and YFSETQ. The CDR3 loop is CASSRSTNEAFF. For the CDR3, the DNA is TGCGCCAGCAGCAGGAGTACCAATGAAGCTTTCTTT.

Only one count was recorded for this clone. V is TRBV28 and J is TRBJ1-2, with 12 bases lining up with TRBD1. The CDR3 runs to 14 residues. CDR1 is MDHEN, CDR2 SYDVKM, per germline. Losses at the gene ends were 3 bases for V and 12 bases for J; bases not matched to a gene: 8. The CDR3: CASSFSGTGGEDTF. CDR3 in DNA: TGTGCCAGCAGTTTCTCCGGGACAGGGGGCGAGGACACCTTC.

The chain joins TRBV6-2 or TRBV6-3 to TRBJ2-1; 9 bases match TRBD2. This CDR3 spans 15 amino acids. The V and J ends lost 6 bases and 0 bases, in that order; junction bases with no gene match: 3. Germline CDR1 and CDR2: MNHEY and SVGEGT. The CDR3 is CASSLGLASYNEQFF. The CDR3 DNA is TGTGCCAGCAGCCTGGGACTAGCCTCCTACAATGAGCAGTTCTTC.